The entry below describes one TCR beta chain. This clonotype was picked up many times. Its cognate antigen has yet to be identified. Base qualities are not recorded, but no much larger clone differs from it by a single base. The CDR3 holds 15 amino acids from the cysteine to the phenylalanine. This entry keeps only the CDR3 DNA: 45 bases, framed from base 1. Taken from the germline V gene (reference sequence), the CDR1 and CDR2 loops are DFQATT and SNEGSKA. V drops 0 bases and J drops 10 bases, leaving 16 bases in between. These data belong to a study of regulatory T cells in long-lasting Graves disease (dated by TCRdb to the early 2020s). Context from the whole study: To count as having persistent Graves' disease, a patient had to have received antithyroid drug treatment for over 5 years with TSH receptor autoantibodies remaining persistently positive. Antithyroid drugs had been taken for ten to twelve years on average by persistent Graves' disease patients in the clinical cohort. A total of roughly 33 samples were covered by TCR sequencing, comprising approximately 13 persistent and around 20 newly diagnosed Graves' disease patients. This study used TCR sequencing and RNA sequencing of peripheral blood to compare persistent Graves' disease patients against newly diagnosed Graves' disease patients. The study took place in China and was registered as a clinical trial.

Overall study results and their limits: Preferential use of TRBV28, TRBJ1-2 and TRBJ2-5 was observed in persistent disease, whereas TRBV20-1 and TRBJ2-1 were favored in newly diagnosed disease. The authors noted that the small sample size was a limitation that may lower accuracy. More public clonotypes were shared among persistent patients (roughly 2,700) than among newly diagnosed patients (966). Only the TCR beta chain was sequenced and analyzed. Peripheral blood alone was examined, since thyroid tissue, which constituted the primary lesion, could not be accessed. Compared with newly diagnosed patients, patients with persistent Graves' disease had lower TCR Shannon entropy and fewer highly expanded clones, which suggests clonal expansion.

The meaning of the sample's time point label: persistent/refractory GD, antithyroid drugs over 5 years with positive TRAb. RNA was extracted from PBMCs in TRIzol for both TCR sequencing and RNA sequencing. The diagnosis of Graves' disease followed American Thyroid Association guidelines. Recruitment of patients was carried out at an endocrinology department in Xi'an, China. Each patient gave 7.5 to 10 milliliters of peripheral blood, collected in an EDTA anticoagulant tube. Ficoll Paque Plus density gradient separation was used to isolate PBMCs, and no further T cell sorting was performed. An Agilent 2100 Bioanalyzer and agarose gel were used to check RNA quality, and a NanoDrop 2000 was used to measure RNA concentration. The library was obtained by multiplex PCR. Sequencing was performed on an Illumina HiSeq 4000. iRepertoire HTBI primers and Arm-PCR amplification of CDR3 regions were used to construct TCR beta libraries. Gel purification was performed on PCR products prior to sequencing. The paper's data handling went like this. Across samples, 60 to 80 TRBV and over 11 TRBJ segments were identified and used for gene usage analysis of CDR3 amino acid clonotypes. COPE and FqMerger were used to merge filtered high-quality paired reads into contigs. BLAST was used to align contigs to IMGT TRBV, TRBD and TRBJ reference genes, with CDR3 defined following IMGT. Any clonotype with a frequency above 0.1% was counted as a highly expanded clone. Shannon entropy served as the measure of repertoire diversity, while the Gini coefficient captured V-J evenness. A clonotype was considered public if more than one individual shared it. TCRdb reprocessing: public reads trimmed at Q25 with fastp, clones called with MiXCR, in-frame beta chains kept. Entries are consolidated by CDR3 protein sequence, retaining the most common genes and DNA. For this entry, the V and J calls and clone size follow TCRdb and not the study's own pipeline. This sample has some 420,000 distinct CDR3 sequences in its table, and approximately 22% of those were observed once. Together, the top ten hold about an eighth of the sample.

This specimen was peripheral blood mononuclear cells (PBMCs), taken when the disease was refractory, from a patient treated with antithyroid drugs. This receptor was taken from a female donor with Graves disease. The chain joins TRBV20-1 to TRBJ1-6; TRBD1 is perhaps the D gene, given 5 matching bases. The base sequence is TGCAGTGCTAGAGATCGTAGGGGCTCGGGATCACCCCTCCACTTT. Its protein is CSARDRRGSGSPLHF.